The T cell receptor (beta chain) under discussion was sequenced for a study of blood T cell repertoires in COVID-19. This clone appeared once. Trimming shortened V by 5 bases and J by 0 bases, and 14 bases separated the two germline ends. This CDR3 is built from 16 residues. Germline V gene data show CDR1 as SGHRS and CDR2 as YFSETQ. Here immunoSEQ multiplex PCR was the method, and the copy in TCRdb shows in-frame clones only, minus some. The sample consists of about 140,000 clones, 84% of them appearing once. The origin of this receptor is a man aged 40-49 years with acute COVID-19. Material for sequencing was PBMCs or T cells enriched from blood (not recorded which). This chain connects TRBV5-1 to TRBJ2-2; possibly TRBD1 for D (6 bases). The CDR3 spells CASRPLRDTNTGELFF. The CDR3 coding sequence is TGCGCCAGCAGACCCCTCCGGGACACGAACACCGGGGAGCTGTTTTTT.